Listed below are T cell receptor beta chains from one sample, sequenced in a study of shared clonotypes between healthy human individuals. Repertoires were generated with immunoSEQ multiplex PCR, while TCRdb's copy carries only in-frame clones and drops some. Among around 2,000,000 clones listed, 90% to 95% were seen once. The sample was naive CD8+ T cells from PBMCs. All receptors derive from a man between 18 and 35 years old in good health. Some clones in this sample may be carry-over from other donors' samples. Each CDR3 is given with its conserved first and last residue. Each record gives: D gene, clone size, V gene, CDR3 length, J gene, CDR3 protein, CDR3 DNA. The D gene is left open where the match is weak. A clone size is listed for some rows: how often the clone was seen (once, few, many), or a class if it is expanded.

>TRBD1|NA|TRBV7-9|15|TRBJ1-6
CASSWGTENNSPLHF
TGTGCCAGCAGCTGGGGGACAGAGAATAATTCACCCCTCCACTTT
>TRBD2|NA|TRBV7-2|18|TRBJ2-7
CASSLVEVRREGSYEQYF
TGTGCCAGCAGCTTAGTGGAGGTTCGGAGGGAGGGATCCTACGAGCAGTACTTC
>NA|NA|TRBV27|12|TRBJ2-7
CASSLLGQLEYF
TGTGCCAGCAGCCTTCTTGGACAGTTGGAGTACTTC
>NA|NA|TRBV5-5|14|TRBJ1-1
CASSLVGAGTEAFF
TGTGCCAGCAGCTTGGTAGGGGCAGGGACTGAAGCTTTCTTT
>NA|NA|TRBV30|11|TRBJ2-3
CAWSWAGAQYF
TGTGCCTGGAGTTGGGCAGGGGCGCAGTATTTT
>NA|NA|TRBV27|16|TRBJ1-4
CASSSYFGTTNEKLFF
TGTGCCAGCAGTTCTTACTTCGGTACAACTAATGAAAAACTGTTTTTT
>NA|few|TRBV30|14|TRBJ1-1
CAWSTGIGNTEAFF
TGTGCCTGGAGTACGGGCATCGGGAACACTGAAGCTTTCTTT
>NA|NA|TRBV14|12|TRBJ1-2
CASSQVGFGYTF
TGTGCCAGCAGCCAAGTGGGGTTTGGCTACACCTTC
>NA|NA|TRBV11-2|14|TRBJ1-5
CASSLDWGYQPQHF
TGTGCCAGCAGCTTAGATTGGGGGTATCAGCCCCAGCATTTT
>NA|NA|TRBV15|16|TRBJ1-3
CATSRSQGSSGNTIYF
TGTGCCACCAGCAGATCGCAGGGCAGCTCTGGAAACACCATATATTTT
>NA|NA|TRBV15|11|TRBJ2-1
CATGSLNEQFF
TGTGCCACCGGTAGTCTGAATGAGCAGTTCTTC
>NA|once|TRBV27|12|TRBJ2-1
CASSLPSYEQFF
TGTGCCAGCAGTTTACCCAGCTATGAGCAGTTCTTC
>NA|NA|TRBV4-2|14|TRBJ2-1
CASSHRDSGNEQFF
TGTGCCAGCAGCCACCGGGACTCTGGCAATGAGCAGTTCTTC
>NA|once|TRBV10-2|14|TRBJ2-7
CASSPSGRVYEQYF
TGCGCCAGCAGCCCCTCAGGCAGAGTCTACGAGCAGTACTTC
>NA|once|TRBV19|14|TRBJ2-3
CASSLVRETDTQYF
TGTGCCAGTAGTTTGGTAAGAGAAACAGATACGCAGTATTTT
>NA|NA|TRBV28|17|TRBJ1-1
CASSLGPLWRGNTEAFF
TGTGCCAGCAGTTTAGGTCCCCTATGGCGGGGGAACACTGAAGCTTTCTTT
>NA|NA|TRBV28|13|TRBJ2-1
CASRLEGRNEQFF
TGTGCCAGCAGACTAGAAGGTCGGAATGAGCAGTTCTTC
>NA|NA|TRBV7-9|17|TRBJ2-7
CASSLAPQVGGLYEQYF
TGTGCCAGCAGCTTAGCACCGCAGGTTGGGGGACTCTACGAGCAGTACTTC
>NA|NA|TRBV7-9|13|TRBJ2-7
CASSPNGDYEQYF
TGTGCCAGCAGCCCGAATGGCGATTACGAGCAGTACTTC
>NA|NA|TRBV28|12|TRBJ2-7
CASSRGPYEQYF
TGTGCCAGCAGTCGGGGCCCCTACGAGCAGTACTTC
>NA|NA|TRBV7-2|14|TRBJ2-2
CASSLATRPGELFF
TGTGCCAGCAGCTTAGCGACGCGGCCCGGGGAGCTGTTTTTT
>NA|NA|TRBV5-6|17|TRBJ2-7
CASSSIDTELGSYEQYF
TGTGCCAGCAGCTCCATTGATACGGAGCTCGGCTCCTACGAGCAGTACTTC
>TRBD1|few|TRBV9|13|TRBJ1-5
CASSADRDQPQHF
TGTGCCAGCAGCGCCGACAGGGATCAGCCCCAGCATTTT
>NA|NA|TRBV2|15|TRBJ1-5
CASSDLQGGNQPQHF
TGTGCCAGCAGTGATCTACAGGGCGGTAATCAGCCCCAGCATTTT
>NA|NA|TRBV9|14|TRBJ2-4
CASSAGLAKNIQYF
TGTGCCAGCAGCGCGGGACTAGCCAAAAACATTCAGTACTTC
>NA|NA|TRBV4-3|13|TRBJ1-1
CASSQGSGTEAFF
TGCGCCAGCAGCCAAGGATCTGGCACTGAAGCTTTCTTT
>NA|NA|TRBV28|14|TRBJ2-7
CASSRDLLYYEQYF
TGTGCCAGCAGTCGGGACCTTTTATACTACGAGCAGTACTTC
>NA|NA|TRBV6-5|16|TRBJ2-7
CASSYIRRQGGNEQYF
TGTGCCAGCAGTTATATTCGGCGCCAGGGGGGCAACGAGCAGTACTTC
>TRBD1|NA|TRBV27|14|TRBJ1-2
CASSSGQGKYGYTF
TGTGCCAGCAGTTCCGGACAGGGAAAGTATGGCTACACCTTC
>NA|NA|TRBV10-2|15|TRBJ2-1
CASSATGSSYNEQFF
TGCGCCAGCAGTGCCACAGGGTCTTCCTACAATGAGCAGTTCTTC
>TRBD2|once|TRBV2|14|TRBJ2-3
CASTLAGGADTQYF
TGTGCCAGCACTCTAGCGGGTGGCGCAGATACGCAGTATTTT
>NA|NA|TRBV4-1|16|TRBJ2-7
CASSLGATGIAYEQYF
TGCGCCAGCAGCCTAGGGGCTACAGGGATCGCCTACGAGCAGTACTTC
>NA|NA|TRBV6-4|13|TRBJ2-7
CASRDTLPYEQYF
TGTGCCAGCAGAGACACCCTCCCCTACGAGCAGTACTTC
>NA|NA|TRBV9|16|TRBJ2-3
CASSGFLRGSTDTQYF
TGTGCCAGCAGCGGTTTCCTGAGGGGGAGCACAGATACGCAGTATTTT
>NA|NA|TRBV4-1|13|TRBJ2-1
CASSQTGSGEQFF
TGCGCCAGCAGCCAAACGGGATCCGGGGAGCAGTTCTTC
>NA|NA|TRBV4-1|15|TRBJ2-2
CASSQGVGVGGELFF
TGCGCCAGCAGCCAGGGAGTAGGGGTTGGGGGGGAGCTGTTTTTT
>NA|once|TRBV6-1|16|TRBJ1-1
CASSEVIQGENTEAFF
TGTGCCAGCAGTGAAGTTATTCAGGGTGAGAACACTGAAGCTTTCTTT
>NA|NA|TRBV13|13|TRBJ2-2
CASSFSAAGELFF
TGTGCCAGCAGCTTTAGTGCGGCCGGGGAGCTGTTTTTT
>TRBD1|once|TRBV5-1|17|TRBJ1-2
CASSLKGTGTTNYGYTF
TGCGCCAGCAGCTTGAAGGGGACAGGGACTACTAACTATGGCTACACCTTC
>TRBD2|NA|TRBV27|19|TRBJ2-3
CASSFALRLSSGSVATQYF
TGTGCCAGCAGTTTTGCCCTGAGGCTGAGTAGCGGGAGTGTTGCTACGCAGTATTTT
>TRBD1|once|TRBV11-2|14|TRBJ2-7
CASSLVGTGYGQYF
TGTGCCAGCAGCCTTGTGGGGACAGGATATGGGCAGTACTTC
>TRBD1|NA|TRBV19|15|TRBJ2-7
CASSPRTGRTYEQYF
TGTGCCAGTAGTCCACGGACAGGGAGAACCTACGAGCAGTACTTC
>NA|NA|TRBV7-9|14|TRBJ2-7
CASSFQGPPHEQYF
TGTGCCAGCAGCTTTCAGGGCCCTCCGCACGAGCAGTACTTC
>NA|NA|TRBV28|14|TRBJ2-7
CASSSDSGPYEQYF
TGTGCCAGCAGTTCCGATTCGGGACCCTACGAGCAGTACTTC
>NA|NA|TRBV7-9|15|TRBJ1-2
CASSPTPVGGQGYTF
TGTGCCAGCAGCCCGACCCCCGTCGGGGGGCAAGGCTACACCTTC
>NA|NA|TRBV28|14|TRBJ2-5
CASSLWARQETQYF
TGTGCCAGCAGTTTGTGGGCTAGGCAAGAGACCCAGTACTTC
>TRBD1|NA|TRBV7-8|14|TRBJ2-5
CASTRQGFKETQYF
TGTGCCAGCACCCGACAGGGCTTCAAAGAGACCCAGTACTTC
>TRBD2|once|TRBV28|14|TRBJ2-7
CASSNRGRIYEQYF
TGTGCCAGCAGTAATCGCGGGAGAATCTACGAGCAGTACTTC
>NA|NA|TRBV7-2|13|TRBJ2-7
CASSTGTYYEQYF
TGTGCCAGCAGCACCGGGACTTACTACGAGCAGTACTTC